This T cell receptor beta chain came from a study of Ad26.COV2.S vaccination and SARS-CoV-2 variants. The protocol was immunoSEQ multiplex PCR, while the TCRdb copy is restricted to in-frame clones and leaves out a portion. Among about 680,000 clones listed, around 89% were seen once. The CDR3 contains 15 residues. The V end lost 0 bases, the J end lost 6 bases, and 15 bases lay between the germline ends. CDR1 is LGHDT, CDR2 YNNKEL, per germline (reference sequence). Overall study results and limits: Non-spike TCR breadth did not differ much between vaccine and placebo recipients.

As regards this clone: Its antigen is currently unknown.

Treatment reported: 15 to 20 received Ad26.COV2.S at low or high dose, single or two shots; about 5 received placebo; per-sample allocation not given. Each sample was drawn 63 days after the first injection (of vaccine or placebo). The chain uses TRBV3-1 (or the pseudogene TRBV3-2) and TRBJ2-7, with a weak D call TRBD2 (5 bases). The source is a person between 18 and 65 years old who received the Ad26.COV2.S COVID-19 vaccine or a placebo. The material was peripheral blood, obtained in a trial of Ad26.COV2.S vaccine versus placebo. The CDR3 sequence: CASSQEPLLALEQYF. The DNA of the CDR3 is TGTGCCAGCAGCCAAGAGCCCCTTCTAGCTCTCGAGCAGTACTTC.